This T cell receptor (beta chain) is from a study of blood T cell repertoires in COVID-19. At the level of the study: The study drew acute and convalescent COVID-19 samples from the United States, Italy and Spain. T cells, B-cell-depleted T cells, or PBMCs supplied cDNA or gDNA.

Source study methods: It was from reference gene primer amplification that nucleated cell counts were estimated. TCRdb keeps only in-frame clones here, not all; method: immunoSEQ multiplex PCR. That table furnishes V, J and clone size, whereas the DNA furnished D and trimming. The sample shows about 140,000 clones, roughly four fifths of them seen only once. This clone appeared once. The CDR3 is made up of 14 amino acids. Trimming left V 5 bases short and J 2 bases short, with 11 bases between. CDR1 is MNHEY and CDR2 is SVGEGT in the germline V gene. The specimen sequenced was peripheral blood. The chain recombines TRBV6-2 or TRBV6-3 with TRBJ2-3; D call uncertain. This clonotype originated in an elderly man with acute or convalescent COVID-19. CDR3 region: CASSMTRPTDTQYF. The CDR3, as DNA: TGTGCCAGCAGTATGACACGGCCCACAGATACGCAGTATTTT.